In this sample, the clone carrying this TCR beta chain turned up many times. The entry originates in a study of metastatic and nonmetastatic thyroid tumors. Study background: Across peripheral blood and tumor or nodule tissue samples taken from malignant and benign thyroid patients, the repertoires were compared with one another.

Every patient underwent thyroid surgery untreated. TCRdb re-analyzed the PCR reads through MiXCR. This table holds almost 35,000 clones, approximately 34% found once. Trimming removed 0 bases at V and 0 bases at J, with 9 bases between. This CDR3 region has 15 residues. Germline assignment: CDR1 MNHNS and CDR2 SASEGT. The sequence was obtained from a female donor with papillary thyroid cancer or a benign thyroid nodule (not recorded which). Some clones in this sample may be carry-over from other donors' samples. The chain carries TRBV6-1 and TRBJ2-7, with D unresolved. The sample taken for sequencing was tumor tissue. The CDR3 region has the DNA TGTGCCAGCAGTGAAGCGGCAGTTCGCTCCTACGAGCAGTACTTC. Translated: CASSEAAVRSYEQYF.